The next 14 T cell receptor beta chains were all read from a single sample in a study of PD-1 blockade in classical Hodgkin lymphoma. TCRdb's table, derived via immunoSEQ multiplex PCR, lists solely in-frame clones and lacks some. The sample has about 22,000 clones, roughly 89% seen once. Indicated time point: newly diagnosed, previously untreated cHL patient sample. Magnetic negative selection served to purify CD4+ T cells out of PBMCs that had been thawed. Source material: CD4+ T cells from blood. Receptors were obtained from a human donor with classical Hodgkin lymphoma.

This chain connects TRBV7-2 to TRBJ1-5, with unresolved D. This CDR3 is 13 amino acids long. Between the trimmed V and J ends, which lost 2 bases and 6 bases, there was a span of 8 bases. The germline gives CDR1 SGHTA, CDR2 FQGNSA. CDR3 in DNA: TGTGCCAGCAGCTTAAGAGCAGGTCAGCCCCAGCATTTT. Amino acid sequence: CASSLRAGQPQHF.

This chain joins TRBV9 and TRBJ2-7; D is uncertain. This CDR3 is 12 amino acids long. Per the germline V gene, CDR1 is SGDLS and CDR2 is YYNGEE. Trimming stripped 1 base from V and 6 bases from J, with 8 bases between. DNA of the CDR3: TGTGCCAGCAGCGTAATAAGAGGCGAGCAGTACTTC. Its protein is CASSVIRGEQYF.

The chain recombines TRBV15 with TRBJ1-6; 9 positions agree with TRBD1. Germline V lookup: CDR1 LNHNV, CDR2 YYDKDF (reference sequence). The CDR3 totals 18 residues. J gave up 6 bases and V 6 bases, and 15 bases lay outside the gene matches. CDR3 bases: TGTGCCACCAGTGGAGAACAGGGGGCTGGTGTTGGTAATTCACCCCTCCACTTT. Its translation is CATSGEQGAGVGNSPLHF.

In its sample, this clone was seen once. The gene calls are TRBV6-1 and TRBJ1-2; D gene uncertain. The germline CDR1 and CDR2 sequences are MNHNS and SASEGT. The CDR3 is 13 residues long. Deletions cut 5 bases from V and 4 bases from J, with 11 bases between. The CDR3 sequence is CASSIDLPYGYTF. CDR3 sequence (DNA): TGTGCCAGCAGTATCGACTTACCCTATGGCTACACCTTC.

This clone was observed a few times. The rearrangement uses TRBV19 and TRBJ1-2; 7 bases align to TRBD1. The CDR3 length is 15 residues. Germline CDR1 is LNHDA and CDR2 is SQIVND (reference sequence). The V gene end was trimmed by 4 bases and the J gene end by 3 bases; junction bases not matched to a gene: 8. The CDR3 spells CASSTTQQGDYGYTF. The CDR3 DNA is TGTGCCAGTAGTACTACACAGCAGGGGGACTATGGCTACACCTTC. Filled out from reference TRBV19 and TRBJ1-2, the complete variable domain reads DGGITQSPKYLFRKEGQNVTLSCEQNLNHDAMYWYRQDPGQGLRLIYYSQIVNDFQKGDIAEGYSVSREKKESFPLTVTSAQKNPTAFYLCASSTTQQGDYGYTFGSGTRLTVV.

This sequence joins TRBV30 and TRBJ1-1, with D possibly TRBD1 on 6 matching bases. V dropped 5 bases and J dropped 0 bases, with 13 bases sitting between them. This CDR3 contains 14 residues. CDR1 is GTSNPN, CDR2 SVGIG, per germline (reference sequence). This CDR3 reads CAWSRDNLNTEAFF. The CDR3 DNA reads TGTGCCTGGTCCCGGGACAACCTGAACACTGAAGCTTTCTTT.

The V call is TRBV7-8, the J call TRBJ1-1; D is unclear. V gave up 2 bases and J gave up 3 bases, with 7 bases separating them. Germline values: CDR1 SGHVS, CDR2 FQNEAQ. The CDR3 has 13 residues. CDR3 residues: CASSLKVYTEAFF. CDR3 coding DNA: TGTGCCAGCAGCTTAAAAGTATACACTGAAGCTTTCTTT.

The chain uses TRBV7-8 and TRBJ2-2, with D unresolved. CDR1 and CDR2 from the germline V gene are SGHVS and FQNEAQ. V was pared by 3 bases and J by 0 bases, with 17 bases between. The CDR3 sequence is 18 residues long. The CDR3 DNA reads TGTGCCAGCAGCTTTCGGCAGTCACCATCGTCGAACACCGGGGAGCTGTTTTTT. Its protein product is CASSFRQSPSSNTGELFF.

J is TRBJ2-1 and V is TRBV29-1, with D perhaps TRBD2 (5 bases). Per germline, CDR1 SQVTM and CDR2 ANQGSEA. V shed 2 bases and J shed 2 bases, with 7 bases lying between them. The CDR3 extends over 13 amino acids. The DNA of the CDR3 is TGCAGCGTTGAAACGGGAACCTACAATGAGCAGTTCTTC. Its translation: CSVETGTYNEQFF.

The V and J genes are TRBV2 and TRBJ2-7, with 11 bases identical to TRBD2. Trimming took 4 bases from V and 2 from J; bases not matched to a gene: 1. The CDR3 is 14 amino acids. Germline values: CDR1 SNHLY, CDR2 FYNNEI. Here the CDR3 reads CASSVAGGPYEQYF. The CDR3, as DNA: TGTGCCAGCAGTGTAGCGGGAGGGCCCTACGAGCAGTACTTC.

The gene calls are TRBV27 and TRBJ2-1; D unresolved. The V gene lost 7 bases and the J gene lost 9 bases, with 7 bases spanning the gap. Germline CDR1 is MNHEY and CDR2 is SMNVEV (reference sequence). This CDR3 is built from 10 residues. CDR3 coding DNA: TGTGCCAGCACTCCTCCTGAGCAGTTCTTC. Its protein product is CASTPPEQFF.

This chain connects TRBV5-1 to TRBJ1-1, with D maybe TRBD1 (5 bases). This CDR3 is 16 amino acids long. V was cut by 0 bases and J by 2 bases, with 14 bases left in between. Germline loops: CDR1 SGHRS, CDR2 YFSETQ. In DNA form, the CDR3 reads TGCGCCAGCAGCTTGGAACCAGGGAGAGTTAACACTGAAGCTTTCTTT. It yields the protein CASSLEPGRVNTEAFF.

In nucleotides, the CDR3 is TGTGCCAGCAGCTTAGTAGGGGCACTCTACGAGCAGTACTTC. Protein product: CASSLVGALYEQYF. The chain joins TRBV7-8 to TRBJ2-7, with a weak D call TRBD1 (5 bases). The V gene lost 1 base and the J gene lost 3 bases, with 10 bases spanning the gap. CDR1 SGHVS and CDR2 FQNEAQ come from the germline V gene. The CDR3 contains 14 residues.

The J gene is TRBJ2-7, the V gene TRBV10-3; 8 nucleotides align to TRBD2. With V trimmed by 2 bases and J by 2 bases, 5 bases remained unmatched. CDR3 length: 15 amino acids. Germline V CDR1 and CDR2: ENHRY, SYGVKD. The CDR3 region is CAISEGLAGAYEQYF. CDR3 sequence (DNA): TGTGCCATCAGTGAGGGGCTAGCGGGTGCCTACGAGCAGTACTTC.